Each of the 27 T cell receptor beta chains below was sequenced from the same sample in a study of T cells in localized non-small cell lung cancer. Using immunoSEQ multiplex PCR, the repertoire was profiled, and TCRdb retains in-frame clones only, with some absent. The sample lists some 80,000 clones, 70% to 90% occurring once. Sample: peripheral blood, taken before any cancer treatment. The receptors here all came from a man aged 40 to 70 with stage I lung adenocarcinoma.

V is TRBV29-1 and J is TRBJ1-1; possible D gene TRBD1, 5 bases. Trimming removed 4 bases from V and 1 base from J, with 13 bases in between. This CDR3 region has 14 residues. Germline V CDR1 and CDR2: SQVTM, ANQGSEA. The CDR3 loop is CSVVSGRGNTEAFF. DNA of the CDR3: TGCAGCGTTGTTTCGGGACGGGGGAACACTGAAGCTTTCTTT.

The chain couples TRBV27 to TRBJ1-5; a weak D match, TRBD1 (5 bases). CDR1 and CDR2 (germline): MNHEY, SMNVEV (reference sequence). The CDR3 contains 14 residues. V lost 6 bases and J lost 4, with 13 bases in between. The CDR3 here is CASSLGPGNQPQHF. The CDR3 nucleotides read TGTGCCAGCAGCCTAGGACCAGGGAATCAGCCCCAGCATTTT.

In its sample, this clone was seen a few times. The chain couples TRBV15 to TRBJ1-2, with D unclear. V lost 0 bases to trimming and J lost 6 bases, with 17 bases between them. This CDR3 is built from 16 residues. The germline CDR1 and CDR2 sequences are LNHNV and YYDKDF (reference sequence). CDR3: CATSRDRRQPGNGYTF. CDR3 sequence (DNA): TGTGCCACCAGCAGAGATCGCAGGCAGCCTGGAAATGGCTACACCTTC.

This chain joins TRBV5-1 and TRBJ2-7; TRBD1 agrees at 11 bases. The CDR3 spans 17 residues. V trimming: 1 base; J trimming: 5 bases; junction bases outside the gene matches: 11. The germline V gene encodes CDR1 SGHRS and CDR2 YFSETQ. The CDR3 is CASSLPLTGTGGDEQYF. In nucleotides, the CDR3 is TGCGCCAGCAGCTTGCCCCTGACCGGGACAGGGGGAGACGAGCAGTACTTC.

The V and J genes are TRBV7-3 and TRBJ2-1; tentatively, D is TRBD2 (6 bases). CDR3 length: 16 amino acids. CDR1 is SGHTA and CDR2 is FQGTGA in the germline V gene. Trimming removed 4 bases at V and 0 bases at J, with 13 bases between. CDR3 in DNA: TGTGCCAGCAGCTCCTCCGGGGGAAGCTCCTACAATGAGCAGTTCTTC. Its protein product is CASSSSGGSSYNEQFF.

The V and J genes are TRBV4-3 and TRBJ2-3, with unresolved D. The CDR3 is 17 residues long. The ends were cut back, 0 bases at V and 2 bases at J, with 15 bases in the middle. Germline CDR1 reads LGHNA; CDR2 reads YSLEER. The CDR3: CASSQELMLPPTDTQYF. The CDR3 bases are TGCGCCAGCAGCCAAGAACTTATGTTGCCCCCCACAGATACGCAGTATTTT.

This chain uses TRBV5-6 with TRBJ2-7; either TRBD1 or TRBD2 may supply D (5 bases each). This CDR3 is 14 amino acids long. CDR1 is SGHDT and CDR2 is YYEEEE in the germline V gene. V gave up 4 bases and J gave up 2 bases, with 13 bases separating them. The DNA of the CDR3 is TGTGCCAGCAGCACGGCCGGGACCCCCTACGAGCAGTACTTC. Protein product: CASSTAGTPYEQYF.

The rearrangement joins TRBV5-8 to TRBJ1-2, with D unclear. Looked up from germline, CDR1 is SGHTS and CDR2 is YDEGEE. The CDR3 has 12 residues. The germline V and J ends were trimmed by 2 bases and 7 bases, with 9 bases remaining between them. This CDR3 reads CASSFSGFGYTF. CDR3 sequence (DNA): TGTGCCAGCAGCTTCTCGGGGTTTGGCTACACCTTC.

The chain joins TRBV5-1 to TRBJ2-7; D is possibly TRBD1 (5 bases). The V end was cut by 0 bases, the J end by 2 bases, with 12 bases between. Germline CDR1 is SGHRS and CDR2 is YFSETQ. The CDR3 extends over 15 amino acids. CDR3 amino acids: CASSLATGQPYEQYF. The DNA of the CDR3 is TGCGCCAGCAGCTTGGCGACTGGACAACCCTACGAGCAGTACTTC.

The rearrangement joins TRBV21-1 to TRBJ2-2; no check of the table's D call, TRBD2, against the DNA was made. TRBV21-1 is assigned pseudogene status. The length of the CDR3 is 14 residues. For the CDR3, the DNA is TGTGCCAGCAGCAAGCGCGGATGTACCGGGGAGCTGTTTTTT. It codes for CASSKRGCTGELFF.

The V call is TRBV29-1, the J call TRBJ1-1, with 9 bases fitting TRBD1. CDR1 SQVTM and CDR2 ANQGSEA come from the germline V gene. The CDR3 contains 13 residues. The J segment lost 5 bases and the V segment lost 6 bases, leaving 7 bases of the junction unmatched. CDR3: CSVGQGLGTEAFF. CDR3 coding DNA: TGCAGCGTGGGACAGGGTTTAGGGACTGAAGCTTTCTTT.

This clone was counted between two and nine times. The gene calls are TRBV27 and TRBJ1-2; 8 bases fit TRBD1. This CDR3 comprises 14 residues. V shed 3 bases and J 2 bases; nucleotides not matched to a gene: 2. The germline V gene has CDR1 MNHEY and CDR2 SMNVEV (reference sequence). In nucleotides, the CDR3 is TGTGCCAGCAGTTTGAGGACAGGGAACTATGGCTACACCTTC. The encoded protein is CASSLRTGNYGYTF.

This clone appeared a single time. The V gene is TRBV5-6, the J gene TRBJ2-5; D not certain. The CDR3 is made up of 14 amino acids. Per germline, CDR1 SGHDT and CDR2 YYEEEE. Deletions cut 2 bases from V and 1 base from J, with 9 bases between. CDR3 sequence (DNA): TGTGCCAGCAGCTTCCGAGGCGGCCAAGAGACCCAGTACTTC. Translation gives CASSFRGGQETQYF.

The chain uses TRBV9 and TRBJ2-3, with 14 bases identical to TRBD2. The junction had 2 bases not matched to a gene; V was cut back by 0 bases and J by 5 bases. Per the germline V gene, CDR1 is SGDLS and CDR2 is YYNGEE. The CDR3 is 16 amino acids. The CDR3 loop reads CASSVAGLAGVDTQYF. CDR3 DNA sequence: TGTGCCAGCAGCGTAGCGGGACTAGCGGGAGTAGATACGCAGTATTTT.

This chain connects TRBV19 to TRBJ2-4, with TRBD2 matching over 8 bases. With V trimmed by 4 bases and J by 6 bases, 11 bases remained unmatched. CDR1 and CDR2 (germline): LNHDA, SQIVND (reference sequence). This CDR3 region has 16 residues. CDR3 coding DNA: TGTGCCAGTAGTACCGGGGGGGATAGTCTTAGAAACATTCAGTACTTC. It is translated as CASSTGGDSLRNIQYF.

This clone is a singleton in its sample. The chain uses TRBV7-2 and TRBJ2-1, with 9 bases lining up with TRBD2. The CDR3 loop spans 15 amino acids. Germline-derived CDR1 and CDR2 are SGHTA and FQGNSA. Trimming removed 2 bases from V and 4 bases from J; junction bases left unmatched: 3. In DNA form, the CDR3 reads TGTGCCAGCAGCTTAACGAGCGGGGGGTACAATGAGCAGTTCTTC. Translated: CASSLTSGGYNEQFF.

This clone was counted a single time. The J gene is TRBJ2-4, the V gene TRBV4-1; D not resolved. Trimming cost V 0 bases and J 9 bases, with 9 bases left between them. The CDR3 is 13 residues long. The germline V gene has CDR1 MGHRA and CDR2 YSYEKL. The CDR3 DNA is TGCGCCAGCAGCCAAGATCAGGAGTCCATTCAGTACTTC. Translation gives CASSQDQESIQYF.

This chain links TRBV7-2 with TRBJ2-5; D assignment may be TRBD1 or TRBD2 (5 bases each). CDR3 length: 13 amino acids. Germline CDR1 is SGHTA and CDR2 is FQGNSA. Trimming took off 8 bases at V and 5 bases at J, with 15 bases between the two ends. CDR3 DNA sequence: TGTGCCAGCGGACTCGACAGTCGGGAGACCCAGTACTTC. Its translation: CASGLDSRETQYF.

This clone was found once. CDR3 nucleotide sequence: TGCAGCGTTGCCAACTTCGGGATAGGGGGCAGTAGGGATGGCTACACCTTC. It specifies CSVANFGIGGSRDGYTF. The chain joins TRBV29-1 to TRBJ1-2; 7 bases match TRBD1. V lost 4 bases and J lost 6; bases outside the gene matches: 20. The CDR3 has 17 residues. Germline CDR1 SQVTM, CDR2 ANQGSEA. Complete variable domain (other parts from reference TRBV29-1 and TRBJ1-2): SAVISQKPSRDICQRGTSLTIQCQVDSQVTMMFWYRQQPGQSLTLIATANQGSEATYESGFVIDKFPISRPNLTFSTLTVSNMSPEDSSIYLCSVANFGIGGSRDGYTFGSGTRLTVV.

The chain is built from TRBV19 and TRBJ2-7; TRBD1 agrees at 10 bases. This CDR3 has 14 amino acids. V was clipped by 5 bases and J by 5 bases; unmatched bases: 6. The germline gives CDR1 LNHDA, CDR2 SQIVND (reference sequence). The CDR3 coding sequence is TGTGCCAGTAGTCCCTGGGACAGGGGAGACGAGCAGTACTTC. Its protein product is CASSPWDRGDEQYF.

The chain is built from TRBV2 and TRBJ2-1; D unresolved. The CDR3 is made up of 16 amino acids. Germline values: CDR1 SNHLY, CDR2 FYNNEI. V was pared by 4 bases and J by 3 bases, with 16 bases between. Written as DNA, the CDR3 is TGTGCCAGCAGTGGGGAAGACCCCAAAAACTACAATGAGCAGTTCTTC. As protein: CASSGEDPKNYNEQFF.

The rearrangement joins TRBV7-8 to TRBJ1-1; 7 bases align to TRBD1. Per germline, CDR1 SGHVS and CDR2 FQNEAQ. The V gene end was trimmed by 2 bases and the J gene end by 4 bases; junction bases not matched to a gene: 7. CDR3 size: 15 residues. The CDR3 DNA follows: TGTGCCAGCAGCTTACCCCCCCCAGGGGGCACTGAAGCTTTCTTT. Translated: CASSLPPPGGTEAFF. The complete variable domain, with remaining parts taken from reference TRBV7-8 and TRBJ1-1, reads GAGVSQSPRYKVAKRGQDVALRCDPISGHVSLFWYQQALGQGPEFLTYFQNEAQLDKSGLPSDRFFAERPEGSVSTLKIQRTQQEDSAVYLCASSLPPPGGTEAFFGQGTRLTVV.

There are a few counts of this clone. The rearrangement joins TRBV30 to TRBJ2-1, with a tentative D call TRBD2 (5 bases). Germline loops: CDR1 GTSNPN, CDR2 SVGIG (reference sequence). CDR3 length: 13 residues. Trimming removed 2 bases from V and 8 bases from J, with 13 bases in between. Here the CDR3 DNA reads TGTGCCTGGAGTTTTTCCTTGCGGGATGAGCAGTTCTTC. This translates into CAWSFSLRDEQFF.

This clone occurred a few times. V usage is TRBV2 and J usage is TRBJ2-4, with D possibly called TRBD1 or TRBD2 (5 bases each). Germline V CDR1 and CDR2: SNHLY, FYNNEI. This CDR3 comprises 11 residues. Trimming took off 6 bases at V and 16 bases at J, with 16 bases between the two ends. CDR3 DNA: TGTGCCAGCAGCCTCCGGGACCGACAATACTTC. This encodes CASSLRDRQYF.

The chain uses TRBV7-2 and TRBJ2-7, with 8 positions matching TRBD1. J gave up 2 bases and V 1 base, and 4 bases lay outside the gene matches. CDR1 is SGHTA and CDR2 is FQGNSA in the germline V gene. The CDR3 has 15 amino acids. DNA of the CDR3: TGTGCCAGCAGCTTAGGACAGGGGAGGCCCTACGAGCAGTACTTC. This translates into CASSLGQGRPYEQYF.

This clone has a single count. The J gene is TRBJ2-4, the V gene TRBV28; D uncertain. Germline loops: CDR1 MDHEN, CDR2 SYDVKM. The CDR3 is made up of 15 amino acids. Trimming took off 3 bases at V and 2 bases at J, with 11 bases between the two ends. CDR3 sequence: CASSLPGGTKNIQYF. Written as DNA, the CDR3 is TGTGCCAGCAGTTTGCCGGGTGGCACCAAAAACATTCAGTACTTC.

The CDR3 loop reads CASSLGPVKVYEQYF. CDR3 sequence (DNA): TGTGCCAGCAGCCTCGGGCCTGTTAAGGTCTACGAGCAGTACTTC. The chain recombines TRBV11-3 with TRBJ2-7; D remains unclear. Between the trimmed V and J ends, which lost 5 bases and 3 bases, there was a span of 17 bases. This CDR3 contains 15 residues. The germline gives CDR1 SGHNT, CDR2 YENEEA.